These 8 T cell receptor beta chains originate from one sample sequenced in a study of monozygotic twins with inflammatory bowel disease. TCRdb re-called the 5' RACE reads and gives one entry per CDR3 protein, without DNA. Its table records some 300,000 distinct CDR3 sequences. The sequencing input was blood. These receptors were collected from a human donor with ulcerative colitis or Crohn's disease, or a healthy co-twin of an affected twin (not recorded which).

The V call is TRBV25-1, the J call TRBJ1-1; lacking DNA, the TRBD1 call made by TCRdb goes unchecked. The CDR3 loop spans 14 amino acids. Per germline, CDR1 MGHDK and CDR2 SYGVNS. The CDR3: CASSVGLGGTEAFF.

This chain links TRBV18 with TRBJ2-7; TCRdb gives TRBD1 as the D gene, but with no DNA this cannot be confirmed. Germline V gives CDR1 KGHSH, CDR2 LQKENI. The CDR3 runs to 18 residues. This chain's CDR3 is CASSPLPGSPTGGYEQYF. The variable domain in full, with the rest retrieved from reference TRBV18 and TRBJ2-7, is NAGVMQNPRHLVRRRGQEARLRCSPMKGHSHVYWYRQLPEEGLKFMVYLQKENIIDESGMPKERFSAEFPKEGPSILRIQQVVRGDSAAYFCASSPLPGSPTGGYEQYFGPGTRLTVT.

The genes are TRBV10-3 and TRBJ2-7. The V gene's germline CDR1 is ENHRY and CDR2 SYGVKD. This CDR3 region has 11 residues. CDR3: CAISGPYEQYF.

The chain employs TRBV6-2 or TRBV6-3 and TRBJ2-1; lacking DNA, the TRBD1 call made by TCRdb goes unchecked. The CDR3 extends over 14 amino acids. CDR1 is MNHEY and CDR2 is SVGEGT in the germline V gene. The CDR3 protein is CASSRTGVVGFQFF.

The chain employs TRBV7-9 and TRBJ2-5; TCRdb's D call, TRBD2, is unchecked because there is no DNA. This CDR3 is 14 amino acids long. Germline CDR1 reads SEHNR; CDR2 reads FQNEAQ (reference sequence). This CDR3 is CASSLAKSSPTQYF.

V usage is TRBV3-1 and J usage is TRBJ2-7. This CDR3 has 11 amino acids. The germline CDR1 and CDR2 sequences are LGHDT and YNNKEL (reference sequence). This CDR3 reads CASSHVHEQYF.

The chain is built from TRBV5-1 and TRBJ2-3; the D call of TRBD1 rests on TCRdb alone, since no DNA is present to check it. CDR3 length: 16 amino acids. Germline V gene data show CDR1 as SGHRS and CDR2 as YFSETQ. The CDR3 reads CASSLALRQSTDTQYF.

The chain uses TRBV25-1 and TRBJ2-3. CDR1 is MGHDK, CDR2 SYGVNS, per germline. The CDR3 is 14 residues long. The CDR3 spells CASSFSGATDTQYF. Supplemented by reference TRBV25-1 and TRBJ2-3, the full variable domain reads EADIYQTPRYLVIGTGKKITLECSQTMGHDKMYWYQQDPGMELHLIHYSYGVNSTEKGDLSSESTVSRIRTEHFPLTLESARPSHTSQYLCASSFSGATDTQYFGPGTRLTVL.